A single sample gave rise to the 11 T cell receptor beta chains below, sequenced in a study of CD8 T cells in Susac syndrome (dated by TCRdb to between 2017 and 2020). The library was built by means of the immunoSEQ multiplex PCR assay. RNA was extracted using the RNeasy kit, and about 0.45 to 1 microgram was reverse transcribed with random hexamers. The public reads were run again by TCRdb, first through fastp at Q25 and then through MiXCR, and only productive beta chains were kept. Every CDR3 protein is listed once, alongside the most common genes and DNA of its rows. This sample has under 200,000 distinct CDR3 sequences in its table, and around 93% of those were observed once. The ten largest clones represent approximately 0.1% of the sample. Sequenced input: CD4+ T cells from PBMCs. The receptors were sampled from a human donor in good health.

This clonotype occurred once. The gene calls are TRBV30 and TRBJ1-3, with 7 bases identical to TRBD1. CDR1 is GTSNPN, CDR2 SVGIG, per germline (reference sequence). The CDR3 contains 13 residues. Trimming at V came to 4 bases and at J to 2 bases, leaving 2 bases not matched to a gene. The CDR3 loop reads CAWTGGTGNTIYF. As DNA, the CDR3 is TGTGCCTGGACAGGGGGAACTGGAAACACCATATATTTT.

The chain joins TRBV4-3 to TRBJ2-2; TRBD2 might be the D (6 bases). The ends were cut back, 0 bases at V and 5 bases at J, with 10 bases in the middle. Germline V CDR1 and CDR2: LGHNA, YSLEER. The CDR3 consists of 15 residues. The CDR3 here is CASSQEEGSTGELFF. The CDR3 nucleotides are TGCGCCAGCAGCCAAGAGGAGGGGTCGACCGGGGAGCTGTTTTTT.

V usage is TRBV19 and J usage is TRBJ1-5; D may be TRBD1 (6 bases). The CDR3 covers 16 residues. Germline CDR1 reads LNHDA; CDR2 reads SQIVND (reference sequence). V lost 3 bases to trimming and J lost 2 bases, with 14 bases between them. Here the CDR3 reads CASSIGRGHGNQPQHF. CDR3 DNA: TGTGCCAGTAGTATTGGGCGGGGGCACGGCAATCAGCCCCAGCATTTT. Based on the CDR3 plus reference TRBV19 and TRBJ1-5, the full variable domain is DGGITQSPKYLFRKEGQNVTLSCEQNLNHDAMYWYRQDPGQGLRLIYYSQIVNDFQKGDIAEGYSVSREKKESFPLTVTSAQKNPTAFYLCASSIGRGHGNQPQHFGDGTRLSIL.

CDR3 loop: CASSRQITDTQYF. The DNA of the CDR3 is TGCGCCAGCAGCCGCCAAATCACAGATACGCAGTATTTT. The J gene is TRBJ2-3, the V gene TRBV5-1; D remains ambiguous. The CDR3 is 13 amino acids. Trimming shortened V by 4 bases and J by 2 bases, and 8 bases separated the two germline ends. The V gene's germline CDR1 is SGHRS and CDR2 YFSETQ.

The chain is built from TRBV27 and TRBJ2-6, with a weak D call TRBD2 (5 bases). This CDR3 spans 16 amino acids. V lost 4 bases and J 0 bases, leaving 10 bases between the germline ends. Germline values: CDR1 MNHEY, CDR2 SMNVEV (reference sequence). The DNA of the CDR3 is TGTGCCAGCAGTTGGAGGAGGTTCTCTGGGGCCAACGTCCTGACTTTC. This translates into CASSWRRFSGANVLTF. Using reference TRBV27 and TRBJ2-6 for the parts outside the CDR3, the full variable domain is EAQVTQNPRYLITVTGKKLTVTCSQNMNHEYMSWYRQDPGLGLRQIYYSMNVEVTDKGDVPEGYKVSRKEKRNFPLILESPSPNQTSLYFCASSWRRFSGANVLTFGAGSRLTVL.

This clonotype was picked up one time. This chain connects TRBV5-1 to TRBJ2-3; no clear D gene. This CDR3 has 14 residues. Germline V lookup: CDR1 SGHRS, CDR2 YFSETQ. V lost 2 bases, J lost 5 bases, and 12 bases lay in between. CDR3 region: CASSFQQSQDTQYF. In DNA, the CDR3 is TGCGCCAGCAGCTTCCAGCAATCCCAAGATACGCAGTATTTT.

V gene TRBV5-1 combines with J gene TRBJ1-2; 10 bases map to TRBD1. J gave up 8 bases and V 4 bases, and 8 bases lay outside the gene matches. Per germline, CDR1 SGHRS and CDR2 YFSETQ. CDR3 length: 14 residues. The CDR3 DNA sequence: TGCGCCAGCAGCCCAGGACAGGGGGGGTTCGGCTACACCTTC. Translation: CASSPGQGGFGYTF. The full variable domain, in which reference TRBV5-1 and TRBJ1-2 provide the parts outside the CDR3, is KAGVTQTPRYLIKTRGQQVTLSCSPISGHRSVSWYQQTPGQGLQFLFEYFSETQRNKGNFPGRFSGRQFSNSRSEMNVSTLELGDSALYLCASSPGQGGFGYTFGSGTRLTVV.

This chain joins TRBV29-1 and TRBJ2-3; D is unresolved. CDR3 length: 10 amino acids. Germline V gene sequence: CDR1 SQVTM, CDR2 ANQGSEA. Between the trimmed V and J ends, which lost 7 bases and 4 bases, there was a span of 6 bases. The CDR3 spells CSGGADTQYF. The CDR3 DNA is TGCAGCGGAGGCGCAGATACGCAGTATTTT.

V gene TRBV9 combines with J gene TRBJ2-2; TRBD1 matches at 9 bases. V shed 0 bases, J shed 7 bases, and the junction held 4 bases outside the gene matches. This CDR3 has 15 amino acids. Germline CDR1 and CDR2: SGDLS and YYNGEE. In DNA, the CDR3 is TGTGCCAGCAGCGTAGAAGACAGGGGGGGCGGGGAGCTGTTTTTT. This codes for CASSVEDRGGGELFF.

This rearrangement joins TRBV10-3 to TRBJ2-4; the D gene is possibly TRBD1 (5 bases). CDR1 ENHRY and CDR2 SYGVKD come from the germline V gene. CDR3 length: 12 amino acids. V lost 6 bases and J 5 bases, leaving 8 bases between the germline ends. The CDR3, as DNA: TGTGCCATCAGGGGGCAAGAAAACATTCAGTACTTC. Translation: CAIRGQENIQYF.

CDR3 DNA sequence: TGTGCCAGCACCAAAGGTATCCCAGGGAGCGTCCACCAAGAGACCCAGTACTTC. Translated, it gives CASTKGIPGSVHQETQYF. The chain links TRBV6-2 or TRBV6-3 to TRBJ2-5; D is possibly TRBD1 or TRBD2 (5 bases each). CDR1 MNHEY and CDR2 SVGEGT come from the germline V gene. The CDR3 totals 18 residues. Trimming left V 7 bases short and J 0 bases short, with 24 bases between.